The sequence of this T cell receptor beta chain was determined in a study of blood T cell repertoires in COVID-19. The assay was immunoSEQ multiplex PCR, and TCRdb's table has in-frame clones only and misses some. The sample lists about 110,000 clones, about 87% seen once, with 5.5% to 8% in the top ten. By proportion, this clone is large. V was clipped by 3 bases and J by 3 bases, with 9 bases between them. This CDR3 has 13 residues. From germline, CDR1 is MDHEN and CDR2 SYDVKM. The V call is TRBV28, the J call TRBJ2-7; possible D gene TRBD1, 5 bases. The clonotype originates from a middle-aged man with active or convalescent COVID-19. Specimen: peripheral blood. DNA for the CDR3: TGTGCCAGCAGTTTCGCAGGGAACTACGAGCAGTACTTC. Its protein product is CASSFAGNYEQYF.